The rows below give T cell receptor beta chains drawn from one sample of a study of early T cells in non-severe SARS-CoV-2 infection. TCRdb used MiXCR to reprocess the 5' RACE reads, holding one entry per CDR3 protein. In the table there are roughly 53,000 distinct CDR3 sequences, approximately 10% of which are singletons. Specimen: whole blood. The receptors originated from an adult who was a healthcare worker with PCR-confirmed SARS-CoV-2 infection or an uninfected control (not recorded which). The conserved cysteine and the conserved F or W are not part of the CDR3 here.

CDR3 length	V gene	J gene	CDR3 protein
12	TRBV5-4	TRBJ1-1	ASSPGQAGTEAF
12	TRBV7-9	TRBJ1-2	ASSLMKDSYGYT
13	TRBV7-3	TRBJ2-1	ASSLSGERNNEQF
13	TRBV5-8	TRBJ2-3	ASSIGTGRTDTQY
14	TRBV4-1	TRBJ2-5	ASSQDNGEARETQY
11	TRBV7-9	TRBJ2-1	ASSLVGVGEQF
11	TRBV3-1	TRBJ2-2	ATRRGDTGELF
13	TRBV4-2	TRBJ2-7	ASSQEGTGVYEQY
13	TRBV5-1	TRBJ2-1	ASSLGLAGDALQF
15	TRBV7-9	TRBJ2-4	ASSSLWTSGVKNIQY